These 29 T cell receptor beta chains originate from one sample sequenced in a study of cytomegalovirus exposure and HLA in healthy donors. The PCR had 60 Vbeta and 13 Jbeta primers. The protocol was immunoSEQ multiplex PCR, while the TCRdb copy is restricted to in-frame clones and leaves out a portion. The sample has around 170,000 clones; 77% are singletons. Sequencing was carried out using PBMCs. All receptors derive from a man between 18 and 29 years old in good health and CMV-seronegative.

In its sample, this clone was seen a few times. The chain carries TRBV5-1 and TRBJ2-1; TRBD2 matches at 11 bases. Germline CDR1 SGHRS, CDR2 YFSETQ. V was pared by 4 bases and J by 8 bases, with 8 bases of the junction left unmatched. The CDR3 runs 15 residues. CDR3 protein: CASSGMAGLADEQFF. The CDR3, as DNA: TGCGCCAGCAGCGGCATGGCGGGACTAGCGGATGAGCAGTTCTTC.

This clone was counted between two and nine times. V and J are TRBV29-1 and TRBJ2-3; 11 bases line up with TRBD1. V shed 8 bases, J shed 2 bases, and the junction held 12 bases outside the gene matches. The CDR3 extends over 16 amino acids. Germline lookup yields CDR1 SQVTM and CDR2 ANQGSEA. CDR3 nucleotide sequence: TGCAGCATCCGGACAGGGGGCGAATCGGACACAGATACGCAGTATTTT. This gives the protein CSIRTGGESDTDTQYF.

The V and J genes are TRBV27 and TRBJ1-2, with D possibly being TRBD1 (5 bases). The CDR3 contains 14 residues. The V gene lost 1 base and the J gene lost 7 bases, with 13 bases spanning the gap. Germline loops: CDR1 MNHEY, CDR2 SMNVEV (reference sequence). As DNA, the CDR3 is TGTGCCAGCAGTTTATGGGCCTCGGGGGGTGGCTACACCTTC. Encoded protein: CASSLWASGGGYTF.

This clone showed up just once. CDR3 residues: CASSRTGSTVGYTF. The CDR3 DNA reads TGTGCCAGCAGTCGGACAGGGTCAACGGTTGGCTACACCTTC. The rearrangement links TRBV6-5 to TRBJ1-2, with TRBD1 matching 8 bases. The J segment lost 7 bases and the V segment lost 5 bases, leaving 9 bases of the junction unmatched. Germline loops: CDR1 MNHEY, CDR2 SVGAGI. The CDR3 is 14 residues long.

V usage is TRBV29-1 and J usage is TRBJ1-1; D is unclear. CDR1 is SQVTM and CDR2 is ANQGSEA in the germline V gene. The CDR3 spans 12 residues. V lost 7 bases and J 2 bases, leaving 11 bases between the germline ends. For the CDR3, the DNA is TGCAGCGCCCAACAATATAACACTGAAGCTTTCTTT. Its protein product is CSAQQYNTEAFF.

The V call is TRBV10-3, the J call TRBJ2-7, with TRBD2 matching over 16 bases. Germline CDR1 and CDR2: ENHRY and SYGVKD. V was clipped by 4 bases and J by 5 bases; unmatched bases: 2. The CDR3 is 15 residues long. In nucleotides, the CDR3 is TGTGCCATCAGTGCCGGGACTAGCGGGAGGGACGAGCAGTACTTC. Its translation is CAISAGTSGRDEQYF.

Only a few counts were recorded for this clone. The rearrangement links TRBV5-1 to TRBJ2-6; D ambiguous. The germline V gene has CDR1 SGHRS and CDR2 YFSETQ. The CDR3 loop spans 15 amino acids. V lost 7 bases to trimming and J lost 0 bases, with 11 bases between them. The chain's CDR3 is CASADQRSGANVLTF. CDR3 bases: TGCGCCAGCGCAGATCAACGCTCTGGGGCCAACGTCCTGACTTTC.

The chain couples TRBV4-3 to TRBJ2-5; 9 positions match TRBD2. Near its end, the DNA agrees better with TRBJ2-7, so the J call may be wrong. This CDR3 is built from 15 residues. Germline loops: CDR1 LGHNA, CDR2 YSLEER. The DNA of the CDR3 is TGCGCCAGCAGCCGTTCTAGCGGGGACACCTACGAGCAGTACTTC. It codes for CASSRSSGDTYEQYF.

This clone has a handful of counts. The chain is built from TRBV6-5 and TRBJ2-7; TRBD1 might be the D (5 bases). Trimming took 10 bases from V and 4 from J, leaving 11 bases between them. CDR1 is MNHEY and CDR2 is SVGAGI in the germline V gene. The CDR3 contains 11 residues. CDR3 region: CANVQDYEQYF. CDR3 nucleotides: TGTGCCAACGTACAGGATTACGAGCAGTACTTC.

This clone was recorded only once. The chain couples TRBV18 to TRBJ2-7; tentative D call: TRBD2 (6 bases). V lost 4 bases and J lost 0, with 16 bases in between. CDR3 size: 16 residues. The V gene's germline CDR1 is KGHSH and CDR2 LQKENI. The CDR3 sequence is CASSRSRGIPSYEQYF. The CDR3 DNA reads as TGTGCCAGCTCACGGTCCCGGGGGATCCCCTCCTACGAGCAGTACTTC.

The rearrangement links TRBV6-6 to TRBJ1-5; 8 nucleotides line up with TRBD1. Per germline, CDR1 MNHNY and CDR2 SVGAGI (reference sequence). V lost 6 bases and J lost 0; bases outside the gene matches: 7. The CDR3 is 16 residues long. Here the CDR3 DNA reads TGTGCCAGCAGACTCGTCGGGACAGGTAGCAATCAGCCCCAGCATTTT. Protein product: CASRLVGTGSNQPQHF.

The chain recombines TRBV5-6 with TRBJ1-1, with D uncertain. The germline V gene encodes CDR1 SGHDT and CDR2 YYEEEE. The CDR3 is made up of 14 amino acids. V shed 0 bases and J shed 6 bases, with 12 bases lying between them. CDR3 bases: TGTGCCAGCAGCTTGGCCCAGGTGAGGGCTGAAGCTTTCTTT. Translated: CASSLAQVRAEAFF.

About this clone itself: The junction differs from germline at one of its ends, possibly a read error. The V and J genes are TRBV7-9 and TRBJ2-7, with 8 bases aligning to TRBD1. The CDR3 runs to 12 residues. Germline CDR1 is SEHNR and CDR2 is FQNEAQ (reference sequence). In DNA, the CDR3 is TGTTCCAGCAGCTTGACAGGGGTCGAGCAGTACTTC. It codes for CSSSLTGVEQYF.

In regard to this clone: Mismatch with germline at one junction end may stem from a read error. V gene TRBV7-7 combines with J gene TRBJ2-5; TRBD2 matches at 10 bases. This CDR3 region has 15 residues. Germline V gives CDR1 SSHAT, CDR2 FNYEAQ (reference sequence). In nucleotides, the CDR3 is TGTGCTAGCAGCTTTGGAGCGGGGGGGTTGGAGACCCAGTACTTC. This gives the protein CASSFGAGGLETQYF.

V gene TRBV28 combines with J gene TRBJ2-1; TRBD1 might be the D (6 bases). V dropped 7 bases and J dropped 0 bases, with 16 bases sitting between them. The CDR3 is 16 residues long. Germline V gene sequence: CDR1 MDHEN, CDR2 SYDVKM. The CDR3 DNA is TGTGCCAGCACCGACAGTACAGGGAGCTCCTACAATGAGCAGTTCTTC. As protein: CASTDSTGSSYNEQFF. The whole variable domain, filled in from reference TRBV28 and TRBJ2-1, reads DVKVTQSSRYLVKRTGEKVFLECVQDMDHENMFWYRQDPGLGLRLIYFSYDVKMKEKGDIPEGYSVSREKKERFSLILESASTNQTSMYLCASTDSTGSSYNEQFFGPGTRLTVL.

The chain has TRBV6-6 and TRBJ2-7; D is perhaps TRBD2 (6 bases). The CDR3 consists of 15 residues. The V gene's germline CDR1 is MNHNY and CDR2 SVGAGI (reference sequence). V shed 3 bases and J shed 2 bases, with 14 bases lying between them. CDR3: CASSYWGEDPYEQYF. The DNA of the CDR3 is TGTGCCAGCAGTTATTGGGGGGAAGACCCCTACGAGCAGTACTTC.

The CDR3 protein is CASSLYRDGNQPQHF. Written as DNA, the CDR3 is TGTGCCAGCAGCTTATACAGGGACGGCAATCAGCCCCAGCATTTT. The chain carries TRBV7-3 and TRBJ1-5; a weak D match, TRBD1 (6 bases). Deletions cut 2 bases from V and 2 bases from J, with 10 bases between. Germline values: CDR1 SGHTA, CDR2 FQGTGA. The length of the CDR3 is 15 residues.

The chain has TRBV27 and TRBJ1-1, with 11 positions matching TRBD1. Germline V CDR1 and CDR2: MNHEY, SMNVEV (reference sequence). The CDR3 is 16 residues long. The V gene end was trimmed by 2 bases and the J gene end by 0 bases; junction bases not matched to a gene: 2. In DNA form, the CDR3 reads TGTGCCAGCAGTTTAGGGGACAGGGGGTTGAACACTGAAGCTTTCTTT. Protein sequence: CASSLGDRGLNTEAFF.

Of note for this clone: A read error may produce the germline difference seen at one junction end. DNA of the CDR3: TGTTCCAGCAGCCCGGGACTAGCGGGAGGCATGGGCACCTACAATGAGCAGTTCTTC. Amino acids: CSSSPGLAGGMGTYNEQFF. The chain is built from TRBV7-9 and TRBJ2-1; 15 bases align to TRBD2. There are 19 residues in the CDR3. Per germline, CDR1 SEHNR and CDR2 FQNEAQ (reference sequence).

The chain is built from TRBV7-2 and TRBJ2-3, with 10 positions matching TRBD2. The CDR3 is made up of 16 amino acids. The V segment lost 4 bases and the J segment 1 base; nucleotides outside the gene matches: 5. Germline values: CDR1 SGHTA, CDR2 FQGNSA. The CDR3 reads CASSSASGGRTDTQYF. For the CDR3, the DNA is TGTGCCAGCAGCTCCGCTAGCGGGGGTCGCACAGATACGCAGTATTTT.

The CDR3 sequence: CASSHRRYTDTQYF. CDR3 nucleotides: TGTGCCAGCAGCCACAGACGCTACACAGATACGCAGTATTTT. This chain links TRBV11-3 with TRBJ2-3, with D hard to call. V lost 5 bases to trimming and J lost 2 bases, with 11 bases between them. Germline assignment: CDR1 SGHNT and CDR2 YENEEA. The CDR3 is 14 amino acids.

This chain uses TRBV5-3 with TRBJ2-1, with 8 bases fitting TRBD2. TRBV5-3 has ORF status, its function being uncertain. This CDR3 region has 16 residues. Losses at the gene ends were 4 bases for V and 1 base for J; bases not matched to a gene: 7. The CDR3 reads CARSGWGGRSYNEQFF. The CDR3 DNA is TGTGCCAGAAGCGGGTGGGGCGGGAGGTCCTACAATGAGCAGTTCTTC.

The rearrangement uses TRBV6-6 and TRBJ2-7; 10 nucleotides line up with TRBD2. The CDR3 is 15 amino acids. In germline, CDR1 is MNHNY, CDR2 SVGAGI (reference sequence). V shed 0 bases, J shed 7 bases, and the junction held 6 bases outside the gene matches. In DNA form, the CDR3 reads TGTGCCAGCAGTTACTCTCCTAGCGGGAGTTGTGAGCAGTACTTC. It yields the protein CASSYSPSGSCEQYF.

The genes are TRBV4-3 and TRBJ2-7; tentative D call: TRBD2 (5 bases). Germline CDR1 is LGHNA and CDR2 is YSLEER. V lost 0 bases, J lost 4 bases, and 16 bases lay in between. The CDR3 totals 16 residues. In DNA, the CDR3 is TGCGCCAGCAGCCAAGATTTCGGAAGGGAGCGGTACGAGCAGTACTTC. This sequence encodes CASSQDFGRERYEQYF.

The chain joins TRBV9 to TRBJ2-3, with a possible D match to TRBD2 (6 bases). The CDR3 is made up of 14 amino acids. Per germline, CDR1 SGDLS and CDR2 YYNGEE. V shed 7 bases and J shed 0 bases, with 12 bases lying between them. This CDR3 reads CASSRLDSTDTQYF. In DNA form, the CDR3 reads TGTGCCAGCTCCAGACTAGATAGCACAGATACGCAGTATTTT.

The chain couples TRBV9 to TRBJ1-5; tentative D call: TRBD1 (5 bases). The V and J ends lost 3 bases and 3 bases respectively, with 10 bases between them. The CDR3 contains 14 residues. Germline V gene data show CDR1 as SGDLS and CDR2 as YYNGEE. The CDR3 loop is CASSAGDLNQPQHF. The CDR3 region has the DNA TGTGCCAGCAGCGCGGGGGACCTCAATCAGCCCCAGCATTTT.

V usage is TRBV29-1 and J usage is TRBJ2-5, with 10 bases matching TRBD2. The junction had 16 bases not matched to a gene; V was cut back by 4 bases and J by 2 bases. Germline lookup yields CDR1 SQVTM and CDR2 ANQGSEA. This CDR3 spans 18 amino acids. CDR3 DNA: TGCAGCGTTGTCCTATGGGCCAGCGGGGGGGTGCGGCAAGAGACCCAGTACTTC. This codes for CSVVLWASGGVRQETQYF.

The sample holds a few counts of this clone. The V and J genes are TRBV5-8 and TRBJ1-4, with D hard to call. The germline V gene has CDR1 SGHTS and CDR2 YDEGEE. The CDR3 is 15 residues long. Deletions cut 4 bases from V and 0 bases from J, with 10 bases between. The CDR3 protein is CASSIDMATNEKLFF. DNA of the CDR3: TGTGCCAGCAGCATCGACATGGCAACTAATGAAAAACTGTTTTTT.

The chain has TRBV15 and TRBJ1-1, with D unclear. Trimming shortened V by 5 bases and J by 7 bases, and 14 bases separated the two germline ends. This CDR3 region has 13 residues. Germline CDR1 is LNHNV and CDR2 is YYDKDF (reference sequence). Here the CDR3 DNA reads TGTGCCACCAGCGGTACCCGAGGTCTTGAAGCTTTCTTT. This encodes CATSGTRGLEAFF.